Listed below are T cell receptor beta chains from one sample, sequenced in a study of blood T cell repertoires in COVID-19. Assay used: immunoSEQ multiplex PCR; TCRdb lists only in-frame clones, some missing. The sample consists of 150,000 to 200,000 clones, 75% to 90% of them appearing once. Sequenced input: PBMCs or T cells enriched from blood (not recorded which). These receptors all stem from a woman younger than 35 who had recovered from COVID-19. Both conserved end residues are part of each CDR3. The order of the fields is V gene, J gene, D gene, clone size, CDR3 DNA, CDR3 protein. A D gene is named only where the DNA matches it firmly. Clone size is not always given. Where it is, it says once, few, many or a class for expanded clones.

V: TRBV7-2; J: TRBJ2-1; D: TRBD2; size: -; DNA: TGTGCCAGCAGCTTAGAGGTTCTAGCGGGAGGGAAGAATGAGCAGTTCTTC; CDR3: CASSLEVLAGGKNEQFF
V: TRBV5-1; J: TRBJ1-2; D: -; size: -; DNA: TGCGCCAGCAGTCAGTCCCAGGCTAACTATGGCTACACCTTC; CDR3: CASSQSQANYGYTF
V: TRBV6-2/TRBV6-3; J: TRBJ1-1; D: TRBD1; size: -; DNA: TGTGCCAGCAGTTCCCCCAGGTCGGGCGCGAGAGGGGGCCGCCACACTGAAGCTTTCTTT; CDR3: CASSSPRSGARGGRHTEAFF
V: TRBV5-5; J: TRBJ1-1; D: -; size: -; DNA: TGTGCCAGCAGCTGGGGGACACCCGGAGGCGGCACTGAAGCTTTCTTT; CDR3: CASSWGTPGGGTEAFF
V: TRBV5-5; J: TRBJ2-3; D: -; size: -; DNA: TGTGCCAGCAGCTCCGCCCGGGGTGCAGATACGCAGTATTTT; CDR3: CASSSARGADTQYF
V: TRBV23-1; J: TRBJ2-3; D: -; size: once; DNA: TGCGCCACCGAAAGGGAGTGGACAGTCACAGATACGCAGTATTTT; CDR3: CATEREWTVTDTQYF
V: TRBV28; J: TRBJ2-7; D: -; size: -; DNA: TGTGCCAGCAGTCTTCGGCGGGTGGATAGCAAGCGGTCGGTGTACGAGCAGTACTTC; CDR3: CASSLRRVDSKRSVYEQYF
V: TRBV7-2; J: TRBJ1-5; D: TRBD1; size: -; DNA: TGTGCCAGCAGCTTTGCCAGGGGGAACAATCAGCCCCAGCATTTT; CDR3: CASSFARGNNQPQHF
V: TRBV6-2/TRBV6-3; J: TRBJ1-6; D: -; size: -; DNA: TGTGCCAGCAGTTACTCCCAGGGAAGCTCCTTTTCACCCCTCCACTTT; CDR3: CASSYSQGSSFSPLHF
V: TRBV30; J: TRBJ2-7; D: TRBD1; size: -; DNA: TGTGCCTGGAGCCGGGACAGGGCGGTCCAGTACTTC; CDR3: CAWSRDRAVQYF
V: TRBV5-1; J: TRBJ2-7; D: -; size: once; DNA: TGCGCCAGCAGCTCACAGCGACTAGGGACCTACGAGCAGTACTTC; CDR3: CASSSQRLGTYEQYF
V: TRBV9; J: TRBJ2-1; D: -; size: -; DNA: TGTGCCAGCAGCTCAAATACAGCGGCCTTAAGCTCCTACAATGAGCAGTTCTTC; CDR3: CASSSNTAALSSYNEQFF
V: TRBV5-1; J: TRBJ2-2; D: TRBD2; size: -; DNA: TGCGCCAGCAGCTCGGGAGCGGGAGTAACCGGGGAGCTGTTTTTT; CDR3: CASSSGAGVTGELFF
V: TRBV7-2; J: TRBJ1-2; D: -; size: -; DNA: TGTGCCAGCAGCTTGATACCCGGCGAGGGCAGGGGTCGCTATGGCTACACCTTC; CDR3: CASSLIPGEGRGRYGYTF
V: TRBV5-1; J: TRBJ2-7; D: TRBD2; size: -; DNA: TGCGCCAGCAGCTTGGACGGGGGGATCGGAGAGCAGTACTTC; CDR3: CASSLDGGIGEQYF
V: TRBV5-1; J: TRBJ1-1; D: -; size: -; DNA: TGCGCCAGCAGCTTGTCCCCCACTAATCCCACTGAAGCTTTCTTT; CDR3: CASSLSPTNPTEAFF
V: TRBV5-4; J: TRBJ2-2; D: TRBD1; size: few; DNA: TGTGCCAGCGGATGGGACAGGGAGAACACCGGGGAGCTGTTTTTT; CDR3: CASGWDRENTGELFF
V: TRBV29-1; J: TRBJ1-2; D: -; size: -; DNA: TGCAGCGTGACAGGAAGTATTGGCTACACCTTC; CDR3: CSVTGSIGYTF
V: TRBV4-2; J: TRBJ2-1; D: TRBD2; size: -; DNA: TGTGCCAGCAGCCACCCTGGGCTGGCGGGGGGAGAGAATGAGCAGTTCTTC; CDR3: CASSHPGLAGGENEQFF